The clone carrying this TCR beta chain has a count of ten or more. TCRdb fed the RT-PCR reads into MiXCR, producing one record per CDR3 protein. The sample contains hundreds of thousands of distinct CDR3 sequences, 14% of which appear only once. Germline assignment: CDR1 DFQATT and CDR2 SNEGSKA (reference sequence). V trimming: 5 bases; J trimming: 5 bases; junction bases outside the gene matches: 8. There are 15 residues in the CDR3. The sequence was obtained from a female donor in good health, serving as a healthy control. J is TRBJ2-3 and V is TRBV20-1; 12 bases agree with TRBD2. Sequenced sample: memory CD4+ T cells from blood. CDR3 sequence (DNA): TGCAGTGCTTACCGACTAGCGGGAGCAAAAGATACGCAGTATTTT. Translation gives CSAYRLAGAKDTQYF.